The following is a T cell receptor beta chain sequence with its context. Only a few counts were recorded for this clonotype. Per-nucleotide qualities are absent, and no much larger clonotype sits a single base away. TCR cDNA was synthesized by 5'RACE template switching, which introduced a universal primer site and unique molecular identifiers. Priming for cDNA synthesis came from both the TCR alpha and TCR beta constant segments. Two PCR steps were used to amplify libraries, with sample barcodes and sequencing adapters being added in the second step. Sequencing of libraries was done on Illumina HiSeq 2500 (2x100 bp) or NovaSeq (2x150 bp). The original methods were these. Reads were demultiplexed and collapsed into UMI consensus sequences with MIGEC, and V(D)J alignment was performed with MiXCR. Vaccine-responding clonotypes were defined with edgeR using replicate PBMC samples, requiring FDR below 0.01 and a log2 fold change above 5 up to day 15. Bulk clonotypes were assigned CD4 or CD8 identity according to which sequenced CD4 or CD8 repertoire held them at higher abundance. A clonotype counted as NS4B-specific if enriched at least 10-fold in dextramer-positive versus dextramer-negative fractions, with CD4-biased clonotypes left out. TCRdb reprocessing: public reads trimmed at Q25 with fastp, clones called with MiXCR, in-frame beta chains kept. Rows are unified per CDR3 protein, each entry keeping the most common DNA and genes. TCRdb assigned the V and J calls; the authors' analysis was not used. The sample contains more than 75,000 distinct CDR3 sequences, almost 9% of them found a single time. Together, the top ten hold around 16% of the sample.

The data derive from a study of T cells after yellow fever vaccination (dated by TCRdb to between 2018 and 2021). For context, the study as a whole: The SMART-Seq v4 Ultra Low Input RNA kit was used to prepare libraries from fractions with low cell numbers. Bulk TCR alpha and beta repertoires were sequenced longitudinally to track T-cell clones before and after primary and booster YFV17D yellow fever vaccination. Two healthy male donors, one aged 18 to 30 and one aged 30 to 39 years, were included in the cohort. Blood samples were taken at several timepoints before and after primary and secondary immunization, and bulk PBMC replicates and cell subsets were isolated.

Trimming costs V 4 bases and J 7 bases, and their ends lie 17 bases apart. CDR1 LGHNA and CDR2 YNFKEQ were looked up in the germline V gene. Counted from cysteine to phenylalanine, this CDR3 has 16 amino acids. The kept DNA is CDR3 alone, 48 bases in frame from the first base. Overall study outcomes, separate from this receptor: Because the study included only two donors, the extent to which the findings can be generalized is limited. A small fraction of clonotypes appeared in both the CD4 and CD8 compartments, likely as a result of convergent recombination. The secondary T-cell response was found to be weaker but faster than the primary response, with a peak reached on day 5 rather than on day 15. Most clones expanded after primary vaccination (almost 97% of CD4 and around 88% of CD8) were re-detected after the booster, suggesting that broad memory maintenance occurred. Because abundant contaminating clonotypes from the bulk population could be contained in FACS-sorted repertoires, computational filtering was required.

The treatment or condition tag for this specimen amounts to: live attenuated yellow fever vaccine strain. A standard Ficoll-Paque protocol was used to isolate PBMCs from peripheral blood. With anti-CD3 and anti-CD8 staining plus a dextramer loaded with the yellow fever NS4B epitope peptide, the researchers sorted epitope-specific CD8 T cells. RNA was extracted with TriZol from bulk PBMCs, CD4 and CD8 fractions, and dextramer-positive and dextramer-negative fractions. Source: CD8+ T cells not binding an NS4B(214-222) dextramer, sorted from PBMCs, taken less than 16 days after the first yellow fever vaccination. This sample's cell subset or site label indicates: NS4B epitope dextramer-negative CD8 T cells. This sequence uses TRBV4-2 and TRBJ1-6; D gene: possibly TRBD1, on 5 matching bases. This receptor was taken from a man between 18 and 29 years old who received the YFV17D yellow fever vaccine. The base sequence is TGTGCCAGCAGCCCGACATTTACGGGACTGAATTCACCCCTCCACTTT. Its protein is CASSPTFTGLNSPLHF.